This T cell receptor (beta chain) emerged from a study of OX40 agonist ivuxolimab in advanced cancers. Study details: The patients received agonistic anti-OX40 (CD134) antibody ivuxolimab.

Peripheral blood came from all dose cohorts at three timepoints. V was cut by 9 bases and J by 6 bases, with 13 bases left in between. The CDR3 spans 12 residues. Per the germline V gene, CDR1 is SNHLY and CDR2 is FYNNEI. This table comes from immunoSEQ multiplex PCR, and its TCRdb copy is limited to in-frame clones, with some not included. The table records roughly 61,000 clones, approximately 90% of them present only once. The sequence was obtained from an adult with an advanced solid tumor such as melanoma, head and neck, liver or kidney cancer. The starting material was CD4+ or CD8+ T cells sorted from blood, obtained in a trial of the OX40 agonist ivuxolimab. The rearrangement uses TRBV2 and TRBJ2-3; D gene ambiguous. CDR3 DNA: TGTGCCAGTGGCCCTTTTAGGGATACGCAGTATTTT. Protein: CASGPFRDTQYF.